This entry concerns a single T cell receptor beta chain. What it binds is unknown. The data were taken from a study of lymphopenia after photon versus proton radiotherapy. Sequencing was performed with immunoSEQ multiplex PCR; in TCRdb, only in-frame clones are kept and a portion is missing. This repertoire shows approximately 170,000 clones, less than 90% found once; its top ten account for around 4.6%. Germline CDR1 is MNHNS and CDR2 is SASEGT. The CDR3 covers 16 residues. The ends were cut back, 4 bases at V and 0 bases at J, with 12 bases in the middle. Study conclusions and caveats: Under photons, naive T cells and diversity fell while effector/memory populations rose. Oligoclonal CD8+ Temra expansion after nadir drove photon patients' diversity drop. A bigger post-nadir fall in TCR diversity correlated inversely with survival time in deceased patients.

The TCR sequence derives from a man aged 50-59 years with gastric cancer. The chain links TRBV6-1 to TRBJ2-2; D unresolved. The sample here was peripheral blood, taken from a patient treated with photon-based radiotherapy. CDR3 nucleotide sequence: TGTGCCAGCAGTGCCCAGGACCCGTCGAACACCGGGGAGCTGTTTTTT. Amino acid sequence: CASSAQDPSNTGELFF.